These T cell receptor beta chains were read from a single sample in a study of blood T cell repertoires in COVID-19. Sequencing was performed with immunoSEQ multiplex PCR; in TCRdb, only in-frame clones are kept and a portion is missing. The sample lists 130,000 to 150,000 clones; over 75% were seen once. Sequenced sample: peripheral blood. All receptors come from a woman between 50 and 59 years old with acute or convalescent COVID-19. The CDR3 runs from the conserved cysteine through the conserved F or W. A D gene is named only where the DNA matches it firmly. Not every row has a clone size; where given, it reads once, few, many or a size class.

>11|TRBJ1-2|NA|TRBV28|NA
CASSDTYGYTF
TGTGCCAGCTCGGACACCTATGGCTACACCTTC
>14|TRBJ2-4|NA|TRBV7-8|NA
CASSLAAGWNIQYF
TGTGCCAGCAGCTTAGCGGCAGGGTGGAACATTCAGTACTTC
>14|TRBJ1-4|NA|TRBV10-3|NA
CATTERATNEKLFF
TGTGCCACCACCGAGCGGGCAACTAATGAAAAACTGTTTTTT
>16|TRBJ2-2|few|TRBV6-5|TRBD1
CASSSGTGATAGELFF
TGTGCCAGCAGTTCCGGGACAGGGGCCACCGCCGGGGAGCTGTTTTTT
>15|TRBJ2-5|NA|TRBV4-2|NA
CASSQDGDAPETQYF
TGTGCCAGCAGCCAAGACGGAGACGCTCCGGAGACCCAGTACTTC
>15|TRBJ2-5|NA|TRBV5-1|TRBD1
CASSRTGVGQETQYF
TGCGCCAGCAGCAGGACAGGGGTGGGTCAAGAGACCCAGTACTTC
>13|TRBJ1-1|NA|TRBV19|NA
CASSIGWTDEAFF
TGTGCCAGTAGTATCGGTTGGACAGATGAAGCTTTCTTT
>18|TRBJ2-1|once|TRBV9|TRBD2
CASSPDVLAGEYYNEQFF
TGTGCCAGCAGCCCTGATGTTCTAGCGGGGGAGTACTACAATGAGCAGTTCTTC
>14|TRBJ2-2|NA|TRBV7-9|TRBD1
CASSQTGATGELFF
TGTGCCAGCAGTCAGACAGGGGCCACCGGGGAGCTGTTTTTT
>13|TRBJ2-7|once|TRBV5-4|TRBD2
CASSFGLAEEQYF
TGTGCCAGCAGCTTCGGACTAGCGGAGGAGCAGTACTTC
>16|TRBJ2-1|NA|TRBV24-1|TRBD2
CATSDWTSGSDGEQFF
TGTGCCACCAGTGACTGGACTAGCGGGAGCGATGGTGAGCAGTTCTTC
>16|TRBJ2-1|NA|TRBV4-1|TRBD2
CASSQGLAGAYNEQFF
TGCGCCAGCAGCCAAGGCTTAGCGGGGGCTTACAATGAGCAGTTCTTC
>15|TRBJ1-6|NA|TRBV2|NA
CASRPPGTINSPLHF
TGTGCCAGCAGACCGCCCGGGACAATTAATTCACCCCTCCACTTT
>15|TRBJ1-4|NA|TRBV7-3|NA
CASSPGQTTNEKLFF
TGTGCCAGCAGCCCAGGACAGACAACTAATGAAAAACTGTTTTTT
>14|TRBJ1-5|few|TRBV2|NA
CASSDVGSRQPQHF
TGTGCCAGCAGCGACGTGGGGAGTCGTCAGCCCCAGCATTTT
>14|TRBJ2-4|NA|TRBV9|NA
CASSGGLAKNIQYF
TGTGCCAGCAGCGGAGGGTTAGCCAAAAACATTCAGTACTTC
>18|TRBJ2-1|NA|TRBV7-3|TRBD2
CASSLSSGRALPYNEQFF
TGTGCCAGCAGCTTATCCAGCGGGAGGGCCCTACCTTACAATGAGCAGTTCTTC
>14|TRBJ2-2|NA|TRBV7-9|TRBD2
CASSFVGRAGELFF
TGTGCCAGCAGCTTTGTCGGGAGGGCCGGGGAGCTGTTTTTT
>16|TRBJ1-1|NA|TRBV5-1|TRBD1
CASRAIRTGLNTEAFF
TGCGCCAGCAGAGCAATTAGGACAGGGTTGAACACTGAAGCTTTCTTT
>17|TRBJ1-4|NA|TRBV6-1|TRBD1
CASSDMRSRTGIEKLFF
TGTGCCAGCAGTGACATGAGGTCACGGACAGGAATCGAAAAACTGTTTTTT
>16|TRBJ2-3|NA|TRBV5-5|TRBD2
CASSLAVAGVSDTQYF
TGTGCCAGCAGCTTGGCGGTAGCGGGGGTTTCAGATACGCAGTATTTT
>14|TRBJ2-5|NA|TRBV5-1|NA
CASSFNGGQETQYF
TGCGCCAGCAGCTTCAACGGCGGCCAAGAGACCCAGTACTTC
>13|TRBJ1-5|NA|TRBV19|TRBD1
CASSGTGYQPQHF
TGTGCCAGTAGCGGGACAGGTTATCAGCCCCAGCATTTT
>14|TRBJ1-5|once|TRBV19|NA
CASNSPGYNQPQHF
TGTGCCAGCAACTCCCCAGGGTACAATCAGCCCCAGCATTTT
>14|TRBJ1-5|NA|TRBV2|TRBD1
CASSWTGSNQPQHF
TGTGCCAGCAGCTGGACAGGGTCAAATCAGCCCCAGCATTTT
>14|TRBJ1-2|NA|TRBV30|TRBD1
CAWDTDRGGYGYTF
TGTGCCTGGGACACAGACAGGGGGGGCTATGGCTACACCTTC
>14|TRBJ1-4|once|TRBV27|NA
CASSLAHHNEKLFF
TGTGCCAGCAGTTTAGCACACCATAATGAAAAACTGTTTTTT
>12|TRBJ1-6|NA|TRBV10-1|NA
CASGPQDGPLHF
TGCGCCAGCGGGCCTCAAGATGGGCCCCTCCACTTT
>14|TRBJ2-1|NA|TRBV19|TRBD2
CASGGLADNNEQFF
TGTGCCAGCGGAGGGCTAGCGGATAACAATGAGCAGTTCTTC
>14|TRBJ1-2|NA|TRBV6-1|NA
CASSEGGTNYGYTF
TGTGCCAGCAGTGAAGGCGGAACTAACTATGGCTACACCTTC
>17|TRBJ1-6|NA|TRBV5-4|TRBD1
CASSLGTGARGVSPLHF
TGTGCCAGCAGCTTGGGTACAGGGGCAAGGGGGGTTTCACCCCTCCACTTT
>17|TRBJ2-2|NA|TRBV19|TRBD2
CASTRGAGLVESGELFF
TGTGCCAGTACCAGGGGAGCGGGACTAGTCGAATCCGGGGAGCTGTTTTTT
>12|TRBJ1-1|once|TRBV6-5|TRBD1
CASSTGGSEAFF
TGTGCCAGCAGCACAGGGGGCTCTGAAGCTTTCTTT
>12|TRBJ2-1|NA|TRBV6-5|NA
CASKLSRAEQFF
TGTGCCAGCAAATTATCCCGCGCGGAGCAGTTCTTC
>17|TRBJ2-2|once|TRBV9|TRBD1
CASSVSPAGGDAGELFF
TGTGCCAGCAGCGTAAGCCCCGCAGGGGGCGATGCCGGGGAGCTGTTTTTT
>10|TRBJ1-1|NA|TRBV28|TRBD1
CASRQGAAFF
TGTGCCAGCAGACAGGGGGCGGCTTTCTTT
>13|TRBJ1-1|NA|TRBV27|NA
CASSLGQNTEAFF
TGTGCCAGCAGTTTAGGACAGAACACTGAAGCTTTCTTT
>14|TRBJ2-5|NA|TRBV6-4|TRBD2
CASSRLAGVKTQYF
TGTGCCAGCAGCCGGCTAGCGGGAGTAAAGACCCAGTACTTC
>15|TRBJ1-1|NA|TRBV3-1/TRBV3-2|TRBD1
CASRYTGGMNTEAFF
TGTGCCAGCAGATATACAGGGGGCATGAACACTGAAGCTTTCTTT
>15|TRBJ2-1|few|TRBV10-2|TRBD2
CASSLAGQGYNEQFF
TGCGCCAGCAGTCTAGCGGGGCAAGGGTACAATGAGCAGTTCTTC
>16|TRBJ1-4|NA|TRBV4-1|TRBD1
CASSQPGQGADEKLFF
TGCGCCAGCAGCCAGCCGGGACAGGGTGCCGATGAAAAACTGTTTTTT
>15|TRBJ1-1|NA|TRBV24-1|NA
CATSDSGRGDTEAFF
TGTGCCACCAGTGATTCAGGGAGGGGGGACACTGAAGCTTTCTTT
>15|TRBJ2-1|NA|TRBV6-5|TRBD1
CASRTGDGTYNEQFF
TGTGCCAGCAGGACAGGGGATGGGACCTACAATGAGCAGTTCTTC
>13|TRBJ1-4|once|TRBV7-9|NA
CASSATLDEKLFF
TGTGCCAGCAGCGCGACACTAGATGAAAAACTGTTTTTT
>15|TRBJ2-7|NA|TRBV27|NA
CASSLVGTQGYEQYF
TGTGCCAGCAGTTTAGTTGGCACCCAGGGGTACGAGCAGTACTTC
>13|TRBJ2-7|once|TRBV7-2|NA
CASRPPSSYEQYF
TGTGCCAGCAGACCTCCGAGCTCCTACGAGCAGTACTTC
>14|TRBJ2-4|NA|TRBV18|NA
CASSPGGPKNIQYF
TGTGCCAGCTCACCAGGTGGGCCCAAAAACATTCAGTACTTC
>15|TRBJ2-1|NA|TRBV19|NA
CASSIDETAYNEQFF
TGTGCCAGTAGTATAGATGAAACAGCCTACAATGAGCAGTTCTTC
>17|TRBJ1-1|NA|TRBV6-6|TRBD1
CASSLASTGAKGTEAFF
TGTGCCAGCAGTCTCGCCTCGACAGGGGCCAAAGGCACTGAAGCTTTCTTT
>15|TRBJ1-1|NA|TRBV24-1|TRBD1
CATSGQGGVGTEAFF
TGTGCCACCAGTGGACAGGGTGGGGTTGGCACTGAAGCTTTCTTT
>17|TRBJ2-1|NA|TRBV9|TRBD1
CASSARGAGGPDNEQFF
TGTGCCAGCAGCGCCCGCGGGGCAGGGGGCCCAGATAATGAGCAGTTCTTC
>13|TRBJ2-7|NA|TRBV5-6|NA
CASSLAPAHEQYF
TGTGCCAGCAGCTTAGCACCCGCCCACGAGCAGTACTTC
>17|TRBJ1-5|NA|TRBV19|TRBD1
CASSFLAGTGGLQPQHF
TGTGCCAGTTCGTTCCTAGCCGGGACAGGGGGCTTACAGCCCCAGCATTTT
>15|TRBJ1-1|NA|TRBV27|TRBD1
CASTSQGDSSAEAFF
TGTGCCAGCACCTCTCAGGGGGACAGTAGCGCTGAAGCTTTCTTT
>13|TRBJ2-1|NA|TRBV6-1|NA
CASSATDYNEQFF
TGTGCCAGCAGCGCGACAGATTACAATGAGCAGTTCTTC